Listed below are T cell receptor beta chains from one sample, sequenced in a study of blood T cell repertoires in COVID-19. Clones were read by immunoSEQ multiplex PCR, and TCRdb kept only the in-frame ones, dropping some. Among around 16,000 clones listed, 75% to 90% were seen once. Specimen: peripheral blood. The source is a man older than 75 with active or convalescent COVID-19. Both conserved end residues are part of each CDR3. The order of the fields is V gene, clone size, J gene, CDR3 protein. Some rows have no size entry. The others give once, few or many, or a class for an expanded clone.

TRBV20-1	NA	TRBJ1-2	CSAFNRVGYTF
TRBV2	NA	TRBJ2-7	CASSEAELGEQYF
TRBV24-1	once	TRBJ2-6	CATSDLKGAGANVLTF
TRBV3-1/TRBV3-2	NA	TRBJ1-5	CASSPQGYNQPQHF
TRBV5-4	NA	TRBJ1-1	CASSLGAENTEAFF
TRBV4-3	NA	TRBJ2-1	CASSQDRRGGLYNEQFF
TRBV7-2	NA	TRBJ2-3	CASSPPGGRGADTQYF
TRBV11-3	NA	TRBJ2-2	CASSLDRANTGELFF
TRBV10-3	NA	TRBJ1-3	CAISPGGISGNTIYF
TRBV7-8	NA	TRBJ2-1	CASSAGLAGGLNEQFF
TRBV28	once	TRBJ2-1	CASSLDRVAMNEQFF
TRBV30	few	TRBJ1-4	CACGRVNEKLFF
TRBV7-2	NA	TRBJ2-7	CASSALYEQYF
TRBV15	NA	TRBJ1-2	CATSRGNRGANYGYTF
TRBV24-1	medium-sized	TRBJ2-5	CATSDFKRGARETQYF
TRBV5-1	NA	TRBJ1-5	CASSLSFHSNQPQHF
TRBV3-1/TRBV3-2	NA	TRBJ1-2	CASSQGPRVNYGYTF
TRBV28	NA	TRBJ1-5	CASQTGGSKLNQPQHF
TRBV6-1	NA	TRBJ1-1	CASSEVGGGAFF
TRBV19	NA	TRBJ1-4	CASSDRGPAGEKLFF
TRBV7-9	NA	TRBJ2-3	CASSRGDRETDTQYF
TRBV11-2	NA	TRBJ1-5	CASSSRPAGVAHSNQPQHF
TRBV4-3	NA	TRBJ2-5	CASSQQGKETQYF
TRBV6-5	NA	TRBJ2-7	CASRLGGFDEQYF
TRBV4-1	NA	TRBJ2-7	CASSQEFRAREQYF
TRBV7-9	NA	TRBJ1-2	CASSLRVDYGYTF
TRBV3-1/TRBV3-2	NA	TRBJ1-2	CASSQADRVSDYGYTF
TRBV5-5	NA	TRBJ1-2	CASSLGADRAYGYTF
TRBV6-4	NA	TRBJ2-2	CASTSGTSETGELFF
TRBV29-1	once	TRBJ1-5	CSVGAGDQPQHF
TRBV4-1	NA	TRBJ2-1	CASRKGQGLTSEQFF
TRBV6-5	NA	TRBJ2-3	CASIPPGADTQYF
TRBV4-1	NA	TRBJ1-4	CASSLQQGPNEKLFF
TRBV3-1/TRBV3-2	NA	TRBJ2-2	CASSQGAGGQGELFF
TRBV18	NA	TRBJ2-2	CASSPREGELFF
TRBV29-1	NA	TRBJ1-5	CSVEDRGPDQPQHF
TRBV7-2	NA	TRBJ2-7	CASSLVQGSYEQYF
TRBV4-3	once	TRBJ2-3	CASSQRGTDTQYF
TRBV9	NA	TRBJ1-5	CASSVENRGLRSNQPQHF
TRBV6-5	NA	TRBJ2-7	CAIRTGLSYEQYF